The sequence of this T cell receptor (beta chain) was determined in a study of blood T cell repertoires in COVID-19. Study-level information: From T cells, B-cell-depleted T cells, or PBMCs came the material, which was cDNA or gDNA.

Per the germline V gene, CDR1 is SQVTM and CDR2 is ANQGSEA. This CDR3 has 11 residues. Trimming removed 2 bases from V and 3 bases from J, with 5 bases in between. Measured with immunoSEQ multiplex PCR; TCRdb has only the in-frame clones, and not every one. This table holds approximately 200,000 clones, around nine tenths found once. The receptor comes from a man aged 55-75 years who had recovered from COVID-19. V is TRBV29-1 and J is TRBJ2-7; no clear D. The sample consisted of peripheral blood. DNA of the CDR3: TGCAGCGTTGAACTATTCTACGAGCAGTACTTC. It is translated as CSVELFYEQYF.